Described below is a single T cell receptor (beta chain) sequence and its context. Its antigen is unknown. No quality values exist for individual bases; no much larger clone is one base distant. The data were taken from a study of Ad26.COV2.S vaccination and SARS-CoV-2 variants (dated by TCRdb to about 2021). A note on the overall study: Vaccine-arm donors were drawn from COV1001, a multicentre, randomized, double-blind, placebo-controlled phase I-IIa trial of Ad26.COV2.S in healthy adults. Dosing of Ad26.COV2.S was intramuscular, at either 5x10^10 or 1x10^11 viral particles, delivered as one shot or as two shots spaced 56 days apart. TCRbeta repertoire sequencing served as the tool for gauging how specific and how broad the SARS-CoV-2-reactive T cell receptors were following Ad26.COV2.S vaccination. A total of 32 samples were included in the TCR-sequenced set, comprising some 20 Ad26.COV2.S vaccine recipients, 5 placebo recipients and 8 SARS-CoV-2 convalescent individuals. Participants in the trial were split at random into five groups of five each, receiving low-dose or high-dose Ad26.COV2.S once or twice, or else placebo on both occasions. Throughout the experiments and outcome assessment, investigators stayed blinded to trial group allocation.

The sample's treatment or condition label, decoded: around 19 received Ad26.COV2.S at low or high dose, single or two shots; roughly five received placebo; per-sample allocation not given. For vaccine and placebo recipients, repertoires were sequenced using samples collected on day 63 after the first injection. Between 29 July and 7 August 2020, Cohort 1b enrolled some 25 adults aged 18-55 years at one site in Boston, USA. Ad26.COV2.S consisted of a replication-incompetent adenovirus type 26 vector by which a prefusion-stabilized SARS-CoV-2 spike protein from the original Wuhan strain was expressed. The immunoSEQ Assay was the method used to sequence TCRbeta CDR3 regions. After extraction, genomic DNA underwent amplification by bias-controlled multiplex PCR, followed by high-throughput sequencing. In the source study's methods: To quantify the absolute abundance of each unique TCRbeta CDR3 region, sequences were collapsed and filtered. T cell fraction was estimated by normalizing TCRbeta template counts to usable DNA, which was measured by amplifying reference genes present in all nucleated cells. Repertoire TCRs were annotated as SARS-CoV-2-specific by exact matching of V gene, CDR3 amino acid sequence and J gene to a known reactive TCR set. The reference SARS-CoV-2 TCR set came from MIRA and was filtered for enrichment in COVID-19-positive ImmuneCODE repertoires, removing public or cross-reactive TCRs. Based on the MIRA antigens, annotated TCRs were further analysed at the level of specific ORF or position within ORF. Breadth was defined as annotated unique rearrangements over total unique productive rearrangements; depth was the summed frequency of those rearrangements. Two-sided Wilcoxon rank-sum tests were used to compare TCR breadth between groups. The source is immuneACCESS, and TCRdb retained only in-frame sequences with V and J called. Part of the clones is not carried over; for the studies checked, unresolved V genes explain less than half of this, and the remainder is unexplained. V and J calls and clone size are as listed in that table; D and trimming were resolved from the DNA. The sample profile shows hundreds of thousands of clones; less than 90% of them were found once. The ten largest make up 6.4% of the sample.

General study outcomes and caveats: Vaccine and placebo recipients had comparable non-spike TCR breadth, which fits with the vaccine containing only spike. Substantial breadth of spike-specific CD8+ and CD4+ T cell responses was reported after vaccination. Higher spike-specific TCR breadth was observed in Ad26.COV2.S recipients than in placebo recipients (P = 0.0014). The study lacked the statistical power to compare responses across vaccine doses or regimens. According to the authors, total T cell responses may have been underestimated by the TCR breadth and depth analyses.

This clonotype was obtained from a person aged 18-60 years who received the Ad26.COV2.S COVID-19 vaccine or a placebo. Specimen: peripheral blood, collected in a trial of Ad26.COV2.S vaccine versus placebo.

The DNA sequence reads TGTGCCACCAGTGATCCGGCCCGAGCAGACGGTGAGACCCAGTACTTC. The encoded protein is CATSDPARADGETQYF. This chain joins TRBV24-1 to TRBJ2-5, with the D gene too uncertain to name. The V and J ends are trimmed by 3 bases and 5 bases, leaving 18 bases between them. The germline V gene supplies CDR1 KGHDR and CDR2 SFDVKD. The CDR3 contains 16 residues, cysteine and phenylalanine counted. Only the CDR3 part of the read is kept: 48 bases, read in frame from the first base.